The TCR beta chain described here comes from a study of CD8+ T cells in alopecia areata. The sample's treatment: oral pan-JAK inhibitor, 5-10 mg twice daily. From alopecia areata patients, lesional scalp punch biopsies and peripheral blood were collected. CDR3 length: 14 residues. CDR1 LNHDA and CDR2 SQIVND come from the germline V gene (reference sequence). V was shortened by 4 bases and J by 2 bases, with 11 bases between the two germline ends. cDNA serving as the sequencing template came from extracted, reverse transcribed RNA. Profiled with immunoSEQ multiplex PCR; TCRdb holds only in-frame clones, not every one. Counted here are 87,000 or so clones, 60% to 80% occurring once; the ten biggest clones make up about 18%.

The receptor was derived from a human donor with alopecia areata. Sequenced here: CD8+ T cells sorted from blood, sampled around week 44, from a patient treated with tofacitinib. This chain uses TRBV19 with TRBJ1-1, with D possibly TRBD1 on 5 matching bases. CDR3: CASSTDSVNTEAFF. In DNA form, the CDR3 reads TGTGCCAGTAGTACCGACAGCGTAAACACTGAAGCTTTCTTT.